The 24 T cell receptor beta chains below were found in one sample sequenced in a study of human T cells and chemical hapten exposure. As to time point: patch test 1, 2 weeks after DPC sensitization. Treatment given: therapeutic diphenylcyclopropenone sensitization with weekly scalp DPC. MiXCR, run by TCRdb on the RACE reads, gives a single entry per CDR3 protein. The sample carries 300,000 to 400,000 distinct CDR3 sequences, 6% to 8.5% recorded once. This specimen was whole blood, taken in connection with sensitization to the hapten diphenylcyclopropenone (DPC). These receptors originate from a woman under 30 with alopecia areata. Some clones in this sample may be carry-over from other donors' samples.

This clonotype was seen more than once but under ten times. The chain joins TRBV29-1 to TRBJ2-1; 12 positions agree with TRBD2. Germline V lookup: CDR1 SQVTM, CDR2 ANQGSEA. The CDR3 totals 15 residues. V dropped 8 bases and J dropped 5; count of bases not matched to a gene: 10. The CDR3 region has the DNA TGCAGCTTGAACGGAGGACTAGCGGGGAACAATGAGCAGTTCTTC. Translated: CSLNGGLAGNNEQFF.

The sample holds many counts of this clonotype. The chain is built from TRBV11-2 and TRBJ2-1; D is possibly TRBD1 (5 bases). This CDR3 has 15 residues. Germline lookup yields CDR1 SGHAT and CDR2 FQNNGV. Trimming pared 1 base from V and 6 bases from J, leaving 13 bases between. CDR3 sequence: CASSLVQGGPNEQFF. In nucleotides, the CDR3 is TGTGCCAGCAGCTTAGTGCAGGGCGGCCCCAATGAGCAGTTCTTC. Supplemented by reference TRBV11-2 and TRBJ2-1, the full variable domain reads EAGVAQSPRYKIIEKRQSVAFWCNPISGHATLYWYQQILGQGPKLLIQFQNNGVVDDSQLPKDRFSAERLKGVDSTLKIQPAKLEDSAVYLCASSLVQGGPNEQFFGPGTRLTVL.

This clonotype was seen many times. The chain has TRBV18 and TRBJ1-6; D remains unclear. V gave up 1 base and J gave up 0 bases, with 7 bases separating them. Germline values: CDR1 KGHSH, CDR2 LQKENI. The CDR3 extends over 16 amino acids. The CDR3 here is CASSPLKSSYNSPLHF. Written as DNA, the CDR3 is TGTGCCAGCTCACCACTTAAGAGCTCCTATAATTCACCCCTCCACTTT.

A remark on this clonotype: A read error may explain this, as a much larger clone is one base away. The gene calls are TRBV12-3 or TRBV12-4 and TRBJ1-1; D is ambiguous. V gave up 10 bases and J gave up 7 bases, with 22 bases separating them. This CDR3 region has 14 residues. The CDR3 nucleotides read TGTGCCAACAGCTACTTGGACGGGAGGAGTGAAGCTTTCTTT. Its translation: CANSYLDGRSEAFF.

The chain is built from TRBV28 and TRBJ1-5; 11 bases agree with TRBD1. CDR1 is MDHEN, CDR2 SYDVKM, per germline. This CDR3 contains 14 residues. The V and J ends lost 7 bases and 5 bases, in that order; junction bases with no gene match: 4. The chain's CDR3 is CASIPGQGDQPQHF. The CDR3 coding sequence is TGTGCCAGCATCCCGGGACAGGGGGATCAGCCCCAGCATTTT.

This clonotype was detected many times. CDR3 amino acids: CTTLSGGFGEQFF. CDR3 coding DNA: TGCACCACACTCAGCGGGGGGTTCGGTGAGCAGTTCTTC. This chain connects TRBV20-1 to TRBJ2-1, with 9 bases aligning to TRBD2. This CDR3 comprises 13 residues. Germline CDR1 is DFQATT and CDR2 is SNEGSKA (reference sequence).

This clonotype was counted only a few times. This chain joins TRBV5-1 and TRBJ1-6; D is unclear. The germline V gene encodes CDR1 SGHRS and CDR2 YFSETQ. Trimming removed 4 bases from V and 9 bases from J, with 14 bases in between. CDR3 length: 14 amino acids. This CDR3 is CASSPDGAGSPLHF. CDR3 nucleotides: TGCGCCAGCAGCCCGGACGGTGCGGGTTCACCCCTCCACTTT.

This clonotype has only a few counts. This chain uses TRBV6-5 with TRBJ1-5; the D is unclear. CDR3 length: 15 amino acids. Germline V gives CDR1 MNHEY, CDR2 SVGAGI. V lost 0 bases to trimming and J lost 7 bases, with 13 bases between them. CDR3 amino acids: CASSYSITGGQPQHF. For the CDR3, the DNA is TGTGCCAGCAGTTACTCGATCACCGGAGGGCAGCCCCAGCATTTT.

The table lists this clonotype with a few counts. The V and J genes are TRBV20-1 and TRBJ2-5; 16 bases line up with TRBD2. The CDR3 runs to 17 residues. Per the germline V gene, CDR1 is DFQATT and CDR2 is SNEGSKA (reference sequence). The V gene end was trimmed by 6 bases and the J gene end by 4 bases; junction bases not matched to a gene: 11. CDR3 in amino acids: CSASVGTSGGAAETQYF. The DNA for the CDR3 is TGCAGTGCCAGCGTAGGGACTAGCGGGGGGGCCGCAGAGACCCAGTACTTC.

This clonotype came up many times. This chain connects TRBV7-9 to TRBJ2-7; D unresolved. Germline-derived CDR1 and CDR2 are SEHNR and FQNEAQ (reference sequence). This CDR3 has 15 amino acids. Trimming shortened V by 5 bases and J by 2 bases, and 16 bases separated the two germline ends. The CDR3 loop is CASSKVVGRPYEQYF. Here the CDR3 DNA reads TGTGCCAGCAGCAAAGTCGTTGGCAGGCCCTACGAGCAGTACTTC.

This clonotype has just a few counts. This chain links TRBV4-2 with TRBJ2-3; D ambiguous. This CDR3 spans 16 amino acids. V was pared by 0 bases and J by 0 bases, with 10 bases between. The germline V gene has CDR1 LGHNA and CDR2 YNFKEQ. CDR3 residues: CASSQDHTSSTDTQYF. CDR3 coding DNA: TGTGCCAGCAGCCAAGATCATACATCTAGCACAGATACGCAGTATTTT.

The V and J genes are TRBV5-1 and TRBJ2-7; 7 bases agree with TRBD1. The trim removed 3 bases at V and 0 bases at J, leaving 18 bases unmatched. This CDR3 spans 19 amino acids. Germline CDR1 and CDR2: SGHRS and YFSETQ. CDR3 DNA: TGCGCCAGCAGCTCCTACTCGAGACAGGGAACTAGGAGCTCCTACGAGCAGTACTTC. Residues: CASSSYSRQGTRSSYEQYF. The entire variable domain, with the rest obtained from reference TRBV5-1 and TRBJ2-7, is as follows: KAGVTQTPRYLIKTRGQQVTLSCSPISGHRSVSWYQQTPGQGLQFLFEYFSETQRNKGNFPGRFSGRQFSNSRSEMNVSTLELGDSALYLCASSSYSRQGTRSSYEQYFGPGTRLTVT.

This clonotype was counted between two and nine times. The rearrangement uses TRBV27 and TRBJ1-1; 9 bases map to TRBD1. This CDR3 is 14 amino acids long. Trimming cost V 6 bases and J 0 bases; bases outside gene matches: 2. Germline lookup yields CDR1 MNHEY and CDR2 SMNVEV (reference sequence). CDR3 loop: CASRGDRVNTEAFF. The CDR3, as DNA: TGTGCCAGCAGAGGGGACAGGGTGAACACTGAAGCTTTCTTT.

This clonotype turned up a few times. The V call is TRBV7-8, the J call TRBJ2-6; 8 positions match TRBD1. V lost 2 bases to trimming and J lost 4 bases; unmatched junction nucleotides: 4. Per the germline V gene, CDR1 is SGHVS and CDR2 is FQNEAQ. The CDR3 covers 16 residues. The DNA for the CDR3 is TGTGCCAGCAGCTTACGGACAGGGAGAGGGGCCAACGTCCTGACTTTC. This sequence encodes CASSLRTGRGANVLTF.

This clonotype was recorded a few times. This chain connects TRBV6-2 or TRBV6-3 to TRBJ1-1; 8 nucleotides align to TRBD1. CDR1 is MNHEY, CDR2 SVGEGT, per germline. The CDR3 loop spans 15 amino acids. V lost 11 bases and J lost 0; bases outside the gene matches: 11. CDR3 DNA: TGTGCCGCAGGGGGCAGGAGTACGATGAACACTGAAGCTTTCTTT. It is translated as CAAGGRSTMNTEAFF.

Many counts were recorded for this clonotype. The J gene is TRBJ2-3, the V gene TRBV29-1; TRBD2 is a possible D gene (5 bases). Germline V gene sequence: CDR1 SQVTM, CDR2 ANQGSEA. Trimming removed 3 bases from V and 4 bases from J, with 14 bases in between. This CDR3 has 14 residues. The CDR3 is CSVEQEEWADTQYF. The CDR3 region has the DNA TGCAGCGTTGAGCAGGAGGAATGGGCAGATACGCAGTATTTT.

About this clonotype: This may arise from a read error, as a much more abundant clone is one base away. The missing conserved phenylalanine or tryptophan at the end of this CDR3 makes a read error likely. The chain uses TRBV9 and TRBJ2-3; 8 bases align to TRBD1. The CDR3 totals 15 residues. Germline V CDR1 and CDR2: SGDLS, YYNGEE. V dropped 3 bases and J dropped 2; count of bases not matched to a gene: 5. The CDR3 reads CASSAGQGLTDTQYL. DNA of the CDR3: TGTGCCAGCAGCGCTGGACAGGGACTCACAGATACGCAGTATTTG.

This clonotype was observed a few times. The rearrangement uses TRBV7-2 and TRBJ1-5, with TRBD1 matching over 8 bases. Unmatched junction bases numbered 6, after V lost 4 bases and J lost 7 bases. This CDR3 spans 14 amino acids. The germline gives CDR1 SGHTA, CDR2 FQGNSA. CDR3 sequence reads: CASSSGQGWQPQHF. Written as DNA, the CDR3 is TGTGCCAGCAGCTCAGGACAGGGTTGGCAGCCCCAGCATTTT.

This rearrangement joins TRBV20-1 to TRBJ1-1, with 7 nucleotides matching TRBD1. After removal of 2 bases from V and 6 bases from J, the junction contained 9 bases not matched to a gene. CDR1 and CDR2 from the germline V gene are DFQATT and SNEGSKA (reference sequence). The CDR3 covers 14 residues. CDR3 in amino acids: CSARSETGYAEAFF. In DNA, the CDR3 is TGCAGTGCTAGATCAGAGACAGGGTACGCTGAAGCTTTCTTT.

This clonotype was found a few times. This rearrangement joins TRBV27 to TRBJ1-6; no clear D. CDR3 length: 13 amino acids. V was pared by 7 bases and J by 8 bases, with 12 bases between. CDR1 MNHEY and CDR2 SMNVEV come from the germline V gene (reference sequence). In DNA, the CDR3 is TGTGCCAGCACCACACAATGGGATTCACCCCTCCACTTT. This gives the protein CASTTQWDSPLHF.

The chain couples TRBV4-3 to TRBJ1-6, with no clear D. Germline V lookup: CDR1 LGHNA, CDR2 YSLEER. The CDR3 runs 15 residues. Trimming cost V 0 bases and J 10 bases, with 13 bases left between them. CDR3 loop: CASSQDVEGLSPLHF. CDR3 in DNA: TGCGCCAGCAGCCAAGATGTGGAGGGCCTGTCACCCCTCCACTTT.

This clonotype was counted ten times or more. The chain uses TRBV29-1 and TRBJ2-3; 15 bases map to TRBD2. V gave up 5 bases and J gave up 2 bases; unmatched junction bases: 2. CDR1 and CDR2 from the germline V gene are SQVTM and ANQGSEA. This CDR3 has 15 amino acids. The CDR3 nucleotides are TGCAGCGTTAGGACTAGCGGGGGGGACACAGATACGCAGTATTTT. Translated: CSVRTSGGDTDTQYF.

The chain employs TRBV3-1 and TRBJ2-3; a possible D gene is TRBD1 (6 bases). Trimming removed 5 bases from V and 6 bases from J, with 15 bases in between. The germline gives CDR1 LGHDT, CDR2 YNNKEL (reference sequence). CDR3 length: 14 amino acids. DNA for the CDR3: TGTGCCAGCAGCAAGTCACAGGGCGGGGATACGCAGTATTTT. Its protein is CASSKSQGGDTQYF.

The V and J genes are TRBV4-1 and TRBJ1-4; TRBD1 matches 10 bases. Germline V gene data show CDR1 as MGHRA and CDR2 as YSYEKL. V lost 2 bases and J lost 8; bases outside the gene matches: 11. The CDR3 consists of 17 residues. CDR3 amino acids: CASSQNPAGTGAEKLFF. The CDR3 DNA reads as TGCGCCAGCAGCCAAAACCCAGCCGGGACAGGGGCCGAAAAACTGTTTTTT.